The text below deals with one TCR beta chain. This sample is part of a study of identical twins. Germline lookup yields CDR1 SEHNR and CDR2 FQNEAQ (reference sequence). Losses at the gene ends were 4 bases for V and 3 bases for J; bases not matched to a gene: 5. This CDR3 spans 15 amino acids. TCRdb fed the 5' RACE reads into MiXCR, producing one record per CDR3 protein. The data contain some 230,000 distinct CDR3 sequences, over 5% of them singletons. These data were likewise used in another study, on T cells expressing NK-cell markers.

The sequence was obtained from a woman between 18 and 30 years old in good health. The gene calls are TRBV7-9 and TRBJ2-7; 11 bases are a match to TRBD2. Source material: CD8+ T cells sorted from blood. DNA for the CDR3: TGTGCCAGCAGCTCACTAGCGGGAGTTGGCTACGAGCAGTACTTC. This encodes CASSSLAGVGYEQYF. Together with reference TRBV7-9 and TRBJ2-7, the CDR3 gives the full variable domain: DTGVSQNPRHKITKRGQNVTFRCDPISEHNRLYWYRQTLGQGPEFLTYFQNEAQLEKSRLLSDRFSAERPKGSFSTLEIQRTEQGDSAMYLCASSSLAGVGYEQYFGPGTRLTVT.